The sequence of this TCR beta chain was determined in a study of cytomegalovirus exposure and HLA in healthy donors. Study-level background: Some 200 million T cells yielded 120 million or so unique TCR beta sequences, as an earlier analysis found.

Findings of the study overall: Accurate prediction of most subjects' HLA-A and HLA-B alleles from TCR beta sequences was reported. Later analysis demonstrated an association between a missense DCLRE1C variant and TCR beta V- and J-gene trimming.

PCR amplification relied on 60 Vbeta primers (plus 13 Jbeta primers). Sequenced by immunoSEQ multiplex PCR; TCRdb stores in-frame clones only, minus some. This sample carries 180,000 or so clones, roughly four fifths of them seen once, and the ten largest clones take around 1.9%. Germline V gene sequence: CDR1 SGDLS, CDR2 YYNGEE. There are 14 residues in the CDR3. V was trimmed by 4 bases and J by 8 bases, leaving 18 bases between them. Comment on this clone: Its target is unknown.

Sequencing was carried out using PBMCs. The TCR originated in a woman aged 30 to 39 in good health and CMV-seropositive. The chain employs TRBV9 and TRBJ1-1, with a possible D match to TRBD1 (5 bases). In nucleotides, the CDR3 is TGTGCCAGCAGCCCACAGGTAACCCCTTCCGAAGCTTTCTTT. Protein product: CASSPQVTPSEAFF.